A selection of T cell receptor beta chains follows, all from one sample in a study of blood T cell repertoires in COVID-19. Data came from immunoSEQ multiplex PCR; TCRdb stores just in-frame clones and leaves some out. The data hold tens of thousands of clones, with roughly 89% observed a single time. The sequenced sample was peripheral blood. All receptors come from a human donor in a cohort sampled during active COVID-19. Both conserved end residues are part of each CDR3. D genes are given only for firm matches. The size field is filled for only some rows; it gives once, few, many or a size class.

V,D,J,size,CDR3,DNA
TRBV2,TRBD1,TRBJ1-2,.,CAGKLRTGVSYGYTF,TGTGCCGGAAAACTCAGGACAGGGGTCTCCTATGGCTACACCTTC
TRBV6-4,.,TRBJ1-1,.,CASSKTVNTEAFF,TGTGCCAGCAGCAAGACAGTGAACACTGAAGCTTTCTTT
TRBV19,TRBD1,TRBJ1-5,.,CASSFGQGGNQPQHF,TGTGCCAGTAGCTTCGGACAGGGCGGCAATCAGCCCCAGCATTTT
TRBV19,.,TRBJ1-5,.,CASSVSPQGPSEPQHF,TGTGCCAGTAGCGTTAGTCCCCAGGGCCCTAGTGAGCCCCAGCATTTT
TRBV6-5,.,TRBJ1-1,.,CASSQQGNTEAFF,TGTGCCAGCAGCCAACAGGGGAACACTGAAGCTTTCTTT
TRBV5-1,.,TRBJ2-1,.,CASSLNGGFDNEQFF,TGCGCCAGCAGCCTCAATGGGGGGTTTGACAATGAGCAGTTCTTC
TRBV5-4,TRBD2,TRBJ2-7,.,CASQGSGVSSGYEQYF,TGTGCCAGCCAGGGTAGCGGGGTCTCTTCGGGGTACGAGCAGTACTTC
TRBV2,TRBD2,TRBJ2-1,.,CASSDGTSATEQFF,TGTGCCAGCAGTGACGGGACTAGCGCAACTGAGCAGTTCTTC
TRBV25-1,.,TRBJ1-5,.,CASSEHNQPQHF,TGTGCCAGCAGTGAACATAATCAGCCCCAGCATTTT
TRBV3-1/TRBV3-2,.,TRBJ2-2,.,CASSQEEGVTANTGELFF,TGTGCCAGCAGCCAAGAGGAGGGTGTGACGGCGAACACCGGGGAGCTGTTTTTT
TRBV11-2,.,TRBJ1-2,.,CASSLVQQGRGGYTF,TGTGCCAGCAGCTTAGTCCAACAGGGAAGGGGTGGCTACACCTTC
TRBV28,TRBD1,TRBJ1-5,once,CASRNRGSNQPQHF,TGTGCCAGCAGAAACAGGGGGAGCAATCAGCCCCAGCATTTT
TRBV18,TRBD1,TRBJ1-6,once,CASSPSQGVNSPLHF,TGTGCCAGCTCACCGTCACAGGGGGTGAATTCACCCCTCCACTTT
TRBV4-1,.,TRBJ1-1,.,CASSLGGRVTEAFF,TGCGCCAGCAGCCTGGGCGGGCGCGTCACTGAAGCTTTCTTT
TRBV24-1,TRBD1,TRBJ2-5,.,CATSDPRQGQETQYF,TGTGCCACCAGTGATCCCCGACAGGGTCAAGAGACCCAGTACTTC
TRBV19,TRBD1,TRBJ1-1,.,CASSVDRGSVTEAFF,TGTGCCAGTAGTGTAGACAGGGGGAGTGTCACTGAAGCTTTCTTT
TRBV6-2/TRBV6-3,.,TRBJ1-3,.,CASSSGQYSGNTIYF,TGTGCCAGCAGTTCCGGACAGTACTCTGGAAACACCATATATTTT
TRBV9,TRBD1,TRBJ1-1,.,CASRGQGSGMNTEAFF,TGTGCCAGCAGAGGACAGGGTTCAGGAATGAACACTGAAGCTTTCTTT